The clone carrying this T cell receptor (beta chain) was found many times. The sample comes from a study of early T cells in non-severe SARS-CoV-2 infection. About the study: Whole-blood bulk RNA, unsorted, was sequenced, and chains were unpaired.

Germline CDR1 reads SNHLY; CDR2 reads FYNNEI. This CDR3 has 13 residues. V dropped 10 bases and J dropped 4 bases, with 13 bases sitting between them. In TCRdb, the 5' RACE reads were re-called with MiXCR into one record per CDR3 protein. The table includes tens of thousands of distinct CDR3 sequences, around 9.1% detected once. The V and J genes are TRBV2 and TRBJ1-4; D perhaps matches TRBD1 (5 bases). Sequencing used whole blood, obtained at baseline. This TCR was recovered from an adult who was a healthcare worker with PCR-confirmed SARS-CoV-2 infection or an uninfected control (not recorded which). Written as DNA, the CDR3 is TGTGCCACCAAATCACAGGTTAATGAAAAACTGTTTTTT. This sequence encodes CATKSQVNEKLFF.